A single sample is the source of the 4 T cell receptor beta chains below, sequenced in a study of technical replicates of blood from a few donors (TCRdb year 2017). The library came from the immunoSEQ multiplex PCR assay. TCRdb carries this immuneACCESS record with in-frame sequences only. Its versions omit some clonotypes, under half of them owing to an unresolved V gene in the studies checked, with the rest unexplained. This sample is represented by 65,000 to 85,000 clones; about 96% of them were singletons. 0.2% of the sample rests with the top ten. Sequenced material: T cells isolated from PBMCs. The receptors originated from a human donor in good health.

The chain carries TRBV4-2 and TRBJ2-2, with 14 positions matching TRBD2. The V gene end was trimmed by 5 bases and the J gene end by 0 bases; junction bases not matched to a gene: 5. Germline assignment: CDR1 LGHNA and CDR2 YNFKEQ. The CDR3 is 18 amino acids. The CDR3 protein is CASSLWTSGGPNTGELFF. In DNA form, the CDR3 reads TGTGCCAGCAGCTTATGGACTAGCGGGGGGCCGAACACCGGGGAGCTGTTTTTT.

The gene calls are TRBV4-1 and TRBJ1-1; 10 positions agree with TRBD1. The V segment lost 3 bases and the J segment 3 bases; nucleotides outside the gene matches: 10. CDR1 and CDR2 from the germline V gene are MGHRA and YSYEKL. CDR3 length equals 17 residues. The CDR3 region is CASSQRAGQGVYTEAFF. CDR3 bases: TGCGCCAGCAGCCAGAGGGCCGGACAGGGGGTTTACACTGAAGCTTTCTTT.

The chain couples TRBV11-2 to TRBJ1-5; 7 nucleotides match TRBD1. V gave up 7 bases and J gave up 5 bases; unmatched junction bases: 5. The CDR3 consists of 13 residues. Germline V gene sequence: CDR1 SGHAT, CDR2 FQNNGV. The CDR3 protein is CASTGTEDQPQHF. For the CDR3, the DNA is TGTGCCAGCACCGGGACAGAGGATCAGCCCCAGCATTTT.

The chain has TRBV5-1 and TRBJ2-1, with unresolved D. CDR3 length: 13 residues. Germline V gives CDR1 SGHRS, CDR2 YFSETQ. The V end lost 0 bases, the J end lost 6 bases, and 7 bases lay between the germline ends. The CDR3 reads CASSLGSVNEQFF. DNA for the CDR3: TGCGCCAGCAGCTTGGGGTCGGTCAATGAGCAGTTCTTC.